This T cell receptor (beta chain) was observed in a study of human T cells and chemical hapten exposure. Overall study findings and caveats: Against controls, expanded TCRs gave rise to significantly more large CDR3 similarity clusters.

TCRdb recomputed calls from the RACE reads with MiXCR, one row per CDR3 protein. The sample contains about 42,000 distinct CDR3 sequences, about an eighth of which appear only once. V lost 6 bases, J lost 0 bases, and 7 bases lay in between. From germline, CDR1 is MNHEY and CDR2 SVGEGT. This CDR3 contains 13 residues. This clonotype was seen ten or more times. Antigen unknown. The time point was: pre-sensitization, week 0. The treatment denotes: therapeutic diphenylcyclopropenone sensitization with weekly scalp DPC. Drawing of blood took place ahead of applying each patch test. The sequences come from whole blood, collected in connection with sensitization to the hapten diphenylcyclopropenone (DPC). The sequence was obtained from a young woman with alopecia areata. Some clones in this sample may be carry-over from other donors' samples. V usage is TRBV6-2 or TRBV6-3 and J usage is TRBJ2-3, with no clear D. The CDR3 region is CASRQDSTDTQYF. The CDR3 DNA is TGTGCCAGCAGGCAGGATAGCACAGATACGCAGTATTTT.